This TCR beta chain was sequenced in a study of lymphopenia after photon versus proton radiotherapy. Findings of the study overall: Larger post-nadir TCR diversity loss correlated inversely with survival in deceased patients. Better survival with proton therapy was suggested as possible, not demonstrated.

A word on this clone: Its antigen is still unknown.

Per germline, CDR1 SEHNR and CDR2 FQNEAQ (reference sequence). The ends were cut back, 3 bases at V and 10 bases at J, with 7 bases in the middle. CDR3 length: 11 residues. Method: immunoSEQ multiplex PCR; TCRdb's copy keeps in-frame clones and lacks some. This table has 67,000 or so clones, 80% to 90% appearing once. V and J are TRBV7-9 and TRBJ2-1, with no clear D. Sequenced material: peripheral blood, taken from a patient treated with proton-based radiotherapy. The sequence was obtained from a man aged 80 or over with esophageal cancer. The DNA for the CDR3 is TGTGCCAGCAGCTTTTCAGGAGAGCAGTTCTTC. Encoded protein: CASSFSGEQFF. The whole variable domain, filled in from reference TRBV7-9 and TRBJ2-1, reads DTGVSQNPRHKITKRGQNVTFRCDPISEHNRLYWYRQTLGQGPEFLTYFQNEAQLEKSRLLSDRFSAERPKGSFSTLEIQRTEQGDSAMYLCASSFSGEQFFGPGTRLTVL.